The entry below gives a single TCR beta chain sequence along with its context. Germline CDR1 and CDR2: SGDLS and YYNGEE. This CDR3 has 17 residues. The V segment lost 1 base and the J segment 0 bases; nucleotides outside the gene matches: 6. The data were taken from a study of radiation and T cells in renal cell carcinoma. TCRdb's copy holds only in-frame clones and misses some; the assay was immunoSEQ multiplex PCR. This sample has roughly 92,000 clones; 80% to 90% occur once, and the top ten carry less than 7.5%. Indicated time point: blood 4 weeks post-SBRT, at nephrectomy. Noted treatment: 15 Gy SBRT to primary tumor, nephrectomy 4 weeks later.

The J gene is TRBJ2-2, the V gene TRBV9; 7 nucleotides align to TRBD2. Sequencing was performed on blood, taken from a patient whose treatment included radiotherapy and nephrectomy. This receptor was taken from a man between 60 and 75 years old with renal cell carcinoma. Here the CDR3 DNA reads TGTGCCAGCAGCGTACCCCCCCTAGCGGCGAACACCGGGGAGCTGTTTTTT. Its translation: CASSVPPLAANTGELFF.